One sample yielded the 18 T cell receptor beta chains listed below, sequenced in a study of OX40 agonist ivuxolimab in advanced cancers. The table came from immunoSEQ multiplex PCR; TCRdb's copy has only in-frame clones and leaves some out. The profile shows about 75,000 clones, roughly nine tenths of them singletons. The starting material was CD4+ or CD8+ T cells sorted from blood, obtained in a trial of the OX40 agonist ivuxolimab. These receptors all stem from an adult with an advanced solid tumor such as melanoma, head and neck, liver or kidney cancer.

This clone was picked up one time. The rearrangement uses TRBV30 and TRBJ2-5; D is unclear. V lost 5 bases and J lost 9, with 16 bases in between. The length of the CDR3 is 12 residues. Germline lookup yields CDR1 GTSNPN and CDR2 SVGIG (reference sequence). The CDR3 spells CAWQESSWAQYF. The DNA for the CDR3 is TGTGCCTGGCAGGAGAGTAGTTGGGCCCAGTACTTC.

V and J are TRBV30 and TRBJ2-5, with D possibly matching TRBD2 (5 bases). V lost 0 bases and J 5 bases, leaving 7 bases between the germline ends. In germline, CDR1 is GTSNPN, CDR2 SVGIG (reference sequence). This CDR3 contains 12 residues. The chain's CDR3 is CAWSVGSETQYF. The CDR3 DNA follows: TGTGCCTGGAGTGTGGGGAGCGAGACCCAGTACTTC.

The chain has TRBV28 and TRBJ1-2; 7 bases are shared with TRBD1. This CDR3 comprises 13 residues. Germline V gives CDR1 MDHEN, CDR2 SYDVKM. V lost 3 bases and J lost 8; bases outside the gene matches: 6. The CDR3 sequence: CASSFPQGWGYTF. The CDR3 bases are TGTGCCAGCAGTTTCCCACAGGGGTGGGGCTACACCTTC.

The rearrangement links TRBV9 to TRBJ2-5; 9 bases are a match to TRBD1. Germline CDR1 and CDR2: SGDLS and YYNGEE. The V gene end was trimmed by 2 bases and the J gene end by 2 bases; junction bases not matched to a gene: 1. This CDR3 has 14 amino acids. The CDR3 DNA follows: TGTGCCAGCAGCGTGACAGGGGGTCAAGAGACCCAGTACTTC. This gives the protein CASSVTGGQETQYF.

The chain has TRBV6-6 and TRBJ1-2; D not certain. From germline, CDR1 is MNHNY and CDR2 SVGAGI (reference sequence). The CDR3 has 12 residues. Trimming removed 7 bases at V and 3 bases at J, with 9 bases between. The CDR3: CASNSYYYGYTF. CDR3 coding DNA: TGTGCCAGCAATTCATATTACTATGGCTACACCTTC.

The V call is TRBV19, the J call TRBJ2-2, with D maybe TRBD2 (6 bases). With 3 bases removed from V and 2 bases from J, the gap between germline ends came to 7 bases. The CDR3 is 14 amino acids. The germline CDR1 and CDR2 sequences are LNHDA and SQIVND (reference sequence). CDR3 nucleotides: TGTGCCAGTAGTATGGGGGGTAACACCGGGGAGCTGTTTTTT. This encodes CASSMGGNTGELFF.

The chain couples TRBV7-2 to TRBJ2-3, with unresolved D. The germline V gene has CDR1 SGHTA and CDR2 FQGNSA. Trimming removed 3 bases from V and 2 bases from J, with 3 bases in between. The CDR3 consists of 12 residues. The CDR3 loop reads CASSFSTDTQYF. In nucleotides, the CDR3 is TGTGCCAGCAGCTTTTCCACAGATACGCAGTATTTT.

The CDR3 sequence: CASSPGTLSKDEQYF. The CDR3 bases are TGTGCCAGCAGCCCCGGGACATTGTCCAAGGACGAGCAGTACTTC. The chain joins TRBV7-9 to TRBJ2-7; possible D gene TRBD1, 6 bases. This CDR3 has 15 amino acids. V gave up 5 bases and J gave up 5 bases, with 19 bases separating them. Germline CDR1 reads SEHNR; CDR2 reads FQNEAQ (reference sequence).

V is TRBV27 and J is TRBJ2-3; D is unresolved. The CDR3 totals 14 residues. Germline V gene data show CDR1 as MNHEY and CDR2 as SMNVEV (reference sequence). Trimming removed 3 bases at V and 1 base at J, with 8 bases between. CDR3 loop: CASSLHRGTDTQYF. The CDR3 DNA is TGTGCCAGCAGTTTGCACAGAGGCACAGATACGCAGTATTTT.

The chain uses TRBV30 and TRBJ2-3; no clear D gene. The V and J ends lost 4 bases and 2 bases respectively, with 16 bases between them. In germline, CDR1 is GTSNPN, CDR2 SVGIG (reference sequence). The CDR3 has 15 amino acids. The CDR3 sequence is CAWTVTGMPTDTQYF. The CDR3 nucleotides are TGTGCCTGGACTGTAACCGGTATGCCCACAGATACGCAGTATTTT.

The chain joins TRBV7-2 to TRBJ2-7; D may match TRBD1 or TRBD2 (6 bases each). V was clipped by 8 bases and J by 2 bases, with 16 bases between them. The CDR3 is 14 residues long. The germline CDR1 and CDR2 sequences are SGHTA and FQGNSA. The CDR3 bases are TGTGCCAGCGGGGGGCGGACAGTCCCCTACGAGCAGTACTTC. Protein product: CASGGRTVPYEQYF.

J is TRBJ1-6 and V is TRBV27, with unresolved D. The germline V gene has CDR1 MNHEY and CDR2 SMNVEV (reference sequence). The CDR3 is 16 residues long. Trimming removed 2 bases from V and 7 bases from J, with 15 bases in between. CDR3 sequence reads: CASSLGGGFSNSPLHF. Written as DNA, the CDR3 is TGTGCCAGCAGTTTAGGCGGAGGGTTTAGCAATTCACCCCTCCACTTT.

This clone was observed once. The chain uses TRBV19 and TRBJ2-2, with 10 bases lining up with TRBD1. The CDR3 length is 16 residues. CDR1 and CDR2 (germline): LNHDA, SQIVND (reference sequence). With 3 bases clipped from V and 4 bases from J, the junction kept 5 bases outside the gene matches. CDR3 residues: CASSIGTGATTGELFF. The CDR3 DNA is TGTGCCAGTAGTATCGGGACAGGGGCGACCACCGGGGAGCTGTTTTTT.

This chain uses TRBV28 with TRBJ2-1; perhaps TRBD2 as D (6 bases). This CDR3 is 15 amino acids long. CDR1 and CDR2 from the germline V gene are MDHEN and SYDVKM. V was clipped by 6 bases and J by 4 bases, with 16 bases between them. CDR3 loop: CASRFSGVLYNEQFF. DNA of the CDR3: TGTGCCAGCAGGTTCTCGGGGGTTCTTTACAATGAGCAGTTCTTC.

The chain links TRBV4-1 to TRBJ2-7; 8 nucleotides align to TRBD2. From germline, CDR1 is MGHRA and CDR2 YSYEKL. CDR3 size: 16 residues. The trim removed 0 bases at V and 3 bases at J, leaving 7 bases unmatched. This CDR3 reads CASSQETSGSYYEQYF. CDR3 bases: TGCGCCAGCAGCCAAGAGACCAGCGGGAGTTACTACGAGCAGTACTTC.

The V and J genes are TRBV29-1 and TRBJ2-7, with 11 bases matching TRBD2. CDR1 is SQVTM, CDR2 ANQGSEA, per germline. The CDR3 loop spans 16 amino acids. Unmatched junction bases numbered 15, after V lost 7 bases and J lost 4 bases. The CDR3 DNA reads as TGCAGCGCCGCAGCCCCAACTAGCGGGAGAAAATACGAGCAGTACTTC. This codes for CSAAAPTSGRKYEQYF.

J is TRBJ2-1 and V is TRBV7-9, with 8 bases that match TRBD2. There are 16 residues in the CDR3. The germline V gene has CDR1 SEHNR and CDR2 FQNEAQ (reference sequence). J gave up 7 bases and V 5 bases, and 13 bases lay outside the gene matches. Here the CDR3 reads CASSTRLAGRGNEQFF. The DNA of the CDR3 is TGTGCCAGCAGCACCCGCTTAGCGGGGCGGGGTAATGAGCAGTTCTTC.

The chain is built from TRBV6-5 and TRBJ1-4, with 9 positions matching TRBD1. J was trimmed by 5 bases and V by 2 bases; bases with no gene match: 3. CDR3 length: 15 amino acids. Germline CDR1 reads MNHEY; CDR2 reads SVGAGI. CDR3 sequence: CASSYGTGRNEKLFF. The DNA of the CDR3 is TGTGCCAGCAGTTACGGGACAGGGAGGAATGAAAAACTGTTTTTT.